This T cell receptor beta chain appears in the sequencing data of a study of T cells in Graves' hyperthyroidism and ophthalmopathy. Points from the study as a whole: Most expanded thyroid clonotypes above 0.001 also appeared in blood.

Uncontrolled infection, other autoimmune disease, pregnancy or lactation led to exclusion. The V gene's germline CDR1 is MNHEY and CDR2 SVGAGI. The CDR3 loop spans 15 amino acids. A word on this clonotype: Its matching antigen is unknown. A junction end diverges from the germline sequence, so it may reflect a read error.

Authors of the study amplified TCR beta CDR3 regions from RNA transcripts. HTBI primers were the set used in a first-round RT-PCR of the TCR CDR3. TCRdb re-called the multiplex PCR reads through MiXCR, storing one row per CDR3 protein. Here the sample spans approximately 640,000 distinct CDR3 sequences, nearly 45% being singletons. V and J are TRBV6-5 and TRBJ1-6; 7 bases line up with TRBD1. Source material: peripheral blood or thyroid tissue (not recorded which). The source is an adult man with Graves' disease, either hyperthyroidism or ophthalmopathy (not recorded which). The CDR3 is CAISARQGDNSPLHF. CDR3 bases: TGTGCCATCAGTGCAAGACAGGGTGATAATTCACCCCTCCACTTT.